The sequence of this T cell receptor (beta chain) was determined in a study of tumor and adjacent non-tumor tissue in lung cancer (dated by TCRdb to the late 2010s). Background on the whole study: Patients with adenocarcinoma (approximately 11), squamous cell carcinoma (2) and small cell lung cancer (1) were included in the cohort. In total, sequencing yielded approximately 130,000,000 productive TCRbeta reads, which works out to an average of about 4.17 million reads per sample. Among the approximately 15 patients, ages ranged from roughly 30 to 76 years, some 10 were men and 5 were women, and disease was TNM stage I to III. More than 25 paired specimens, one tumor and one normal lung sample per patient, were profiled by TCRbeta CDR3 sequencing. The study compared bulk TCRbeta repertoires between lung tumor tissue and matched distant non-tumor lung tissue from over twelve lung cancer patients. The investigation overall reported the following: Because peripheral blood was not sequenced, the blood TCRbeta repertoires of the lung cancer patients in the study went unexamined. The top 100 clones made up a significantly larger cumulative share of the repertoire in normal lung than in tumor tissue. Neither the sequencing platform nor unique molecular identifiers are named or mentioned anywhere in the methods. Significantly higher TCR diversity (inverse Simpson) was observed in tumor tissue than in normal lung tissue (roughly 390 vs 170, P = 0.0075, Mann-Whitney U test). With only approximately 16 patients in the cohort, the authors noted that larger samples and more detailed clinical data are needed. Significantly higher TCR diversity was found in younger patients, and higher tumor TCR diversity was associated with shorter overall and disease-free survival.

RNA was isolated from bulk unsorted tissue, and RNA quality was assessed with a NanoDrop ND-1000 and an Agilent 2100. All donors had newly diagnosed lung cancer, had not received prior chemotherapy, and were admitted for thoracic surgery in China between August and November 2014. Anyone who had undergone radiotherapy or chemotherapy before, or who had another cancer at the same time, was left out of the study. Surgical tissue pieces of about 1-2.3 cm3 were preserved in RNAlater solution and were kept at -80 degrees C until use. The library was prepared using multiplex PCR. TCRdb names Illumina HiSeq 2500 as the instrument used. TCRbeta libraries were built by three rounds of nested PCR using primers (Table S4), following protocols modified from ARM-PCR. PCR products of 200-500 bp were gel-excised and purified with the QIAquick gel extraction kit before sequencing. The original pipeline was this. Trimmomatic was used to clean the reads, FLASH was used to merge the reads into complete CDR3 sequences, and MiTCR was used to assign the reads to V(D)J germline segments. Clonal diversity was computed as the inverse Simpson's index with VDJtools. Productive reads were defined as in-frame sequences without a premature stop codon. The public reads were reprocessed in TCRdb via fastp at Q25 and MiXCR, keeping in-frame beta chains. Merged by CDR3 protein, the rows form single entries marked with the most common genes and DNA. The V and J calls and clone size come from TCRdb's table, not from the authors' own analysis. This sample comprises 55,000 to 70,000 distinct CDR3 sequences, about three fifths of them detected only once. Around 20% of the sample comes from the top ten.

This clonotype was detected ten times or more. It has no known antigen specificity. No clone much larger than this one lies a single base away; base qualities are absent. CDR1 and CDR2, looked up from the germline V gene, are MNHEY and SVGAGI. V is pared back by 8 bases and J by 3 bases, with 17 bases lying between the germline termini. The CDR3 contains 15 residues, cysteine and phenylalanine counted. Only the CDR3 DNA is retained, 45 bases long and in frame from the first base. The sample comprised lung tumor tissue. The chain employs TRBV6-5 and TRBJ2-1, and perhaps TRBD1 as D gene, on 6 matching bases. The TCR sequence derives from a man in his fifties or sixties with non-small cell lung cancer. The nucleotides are TGTGCCAGCCAACTAGGGCAGGGGTTCTACAATGAGCAGTTCTTC. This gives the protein CASQLGQGFYNEQFF.